This TCR beta chain was obtained from a study of blood T cell repertoires in COVID-19. Clones were sequenced by immunoSEQ multiplex PCR, and TCRdb holds only the in-frame ones, with some missing. Of about 190,000 clones listed, 82% are singletons. Germline CDR1 and CDR2: SNHLY and FYNNEI. The CDR3 is 13 amino acids. Losses at the gene ends were 4 bases for V and 10 bases for J; bases not matched to a gene: 9. The chain joins TRBV2 to TRBJ1-1; 7 nucleotides match TRBD1. The receptor was isolated from a woman aged 55-75 years with COVID-19, enrolled during active disease. The sample comprised peripheral blood. In DNA, the CDR3 is TGTGCCAGCAGTGCAGGACAGGAAGTGGTAGCTTTCTTT. It translates to CASSAGQEVVAFF. The complete variable domain, with remaining parts taken from reference TRBV2 and TRBJ1-1, reads EPEVTQTPSHQVTQMGQEVILRCVPISNHLYFYWYRQILGQKVEFLVSFYNNEISEKSEIFDDQFSVERPDGSNFTLKIRSTKLEDSAMYFCASSAGQEVVAFFGQGTRLTVV.